Detailed here is one T cell receptor beta chain. The data are from a study of blood T cell repertoires in COVID-19. On the study more broadly: The United States, Italy and Spain supplied acute and convalescent COVID-19 samples. T cells, B-cell-depleted T cells, or PBMCs supplied cDNA or gDNA.

CDR1 is SEHNR, CDR2 FQNEAQ, per germline (reference sequence). The V segment lost 4 bases and the J segment 5 bases; nucleotides outside the gene matches: 2. The CDR3 spans 13 residues. In the source study's methods: Amplification of reference gene primers was used by the study to estimate nucleated cell counts. This table comes from immunoSEQ multiplex PCR, and its TCRdb copy is limited to in-frame clones, with some not included. That table furnishes V, J and clone size, whereas the DNA furnished D and trimming. The sample consists of some 140,000 clones, roughly 80% of them appearing once. This receptor was identified in a woman aged 60-75 years with acute or convalescent COVID-19. Sequenced input: peripheral blood. The rearrangement joins TRBV7-9 to TRBJ2-5; 9 nucleotides agree with TRBD1. The CDR3 nucleotides read TGTGCCAGCAGCTACGGGACAGGGGAGACCCAGTACTTC. It translates to CASSYGTGETQYF.